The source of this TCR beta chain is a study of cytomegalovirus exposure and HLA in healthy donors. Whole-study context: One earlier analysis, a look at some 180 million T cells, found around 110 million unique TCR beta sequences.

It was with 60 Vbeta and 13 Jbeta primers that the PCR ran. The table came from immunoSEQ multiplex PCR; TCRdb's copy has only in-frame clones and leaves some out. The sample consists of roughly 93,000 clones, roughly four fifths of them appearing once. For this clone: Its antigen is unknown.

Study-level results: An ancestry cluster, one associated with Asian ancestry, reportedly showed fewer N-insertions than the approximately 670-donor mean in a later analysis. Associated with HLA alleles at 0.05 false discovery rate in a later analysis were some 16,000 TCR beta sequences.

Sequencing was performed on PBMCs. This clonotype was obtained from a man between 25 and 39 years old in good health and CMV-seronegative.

CDR3 coding DNA: TGTGCCAGCAGCTTAGCGGCCAAAAACATTCAGTACTTC. The encoded protein is CASSLAAKNIQYF. The chain couples TRBV11-2 to TRBJ2-4; D is undetermined. The V and J ends lost 1 base and 1 base respectively, with 2 bases between them. CDR1 is SGHAT, CDR2 FQNNGV, per germline. This CDR3 spans 13 amino acids. The full variable domain, its missing parts supplied by reference TRBV11-2 and TRBJ2-4, is EAGVAQSPRYKIIEKRQSVAFWCNPISGHATLYWYQQILGQGPKLLIQFQNNGVVDDSQLPKDRFSAERLKGVDSTLKIQPAKLEDSAVYLCASSLAAKNIQYFGAGTRLSVL.